This T cell receptor beta chain was recovered during a study of regulatory T cells in long-lasting Graves disease. About the research overall: Graves' disease counted as persistent after over 5 years of antithyroid drugs with positive TSH receptor antibodies. Notes on the study in general: Relative to new patients (roughly 970), persistent patients exhibited greater sharing of public clonotypes (approximately 2,800). Persistent Graves' patients showed reduced TCR diversity versus newly diagnosed patients.

Comments on this clonotype: Its antigen is as yet unknown.

Assembly of TCR beta libraries relied on iRepertoire HTBI primers together with Arm-PCR of CDR3 regions. TCRdb re-derived calls from the multiplex PCR reads in MiXCR, one entry per CDR3 protein. The sample lists some 300,000 distinct CDR3 sequences, 20% to 25% seen once, with approximately 60% in the top ten. Time point here: persistent/refractory GD, antithyroid drugs over 5 years with positive TRAb. From PBMCs, RNA was extracted and then used to make the TCR library. As collected, the peripheral blood samples measured roughly 8.6 milliliters each and went into EDTA tubes. Germline values: CDR1 MNHEY, CDR2 SVGAGI. The CDR3 runs to 16 residues. With 0 bases clipped from V and 0 bases from J, the junction kept 5 bases outside the gene matches.

This rearrangement joins TRBV6-5 to TRBJ2-7; 7 bases line up with TRBD2. Specimen: peripheral blood mononuclear cells (PBMCs), collected when the disease was refractory, from a patient treated with antithyroid drugs. This TCR derives from a female donor with Graves disease. CDR3 bases: TGTGCCAGCAGTTACTCGTATGCGGGAGCCTCCTACGAGCAGTACTTC. Its translation is CASSYSYAGASYEQYF.